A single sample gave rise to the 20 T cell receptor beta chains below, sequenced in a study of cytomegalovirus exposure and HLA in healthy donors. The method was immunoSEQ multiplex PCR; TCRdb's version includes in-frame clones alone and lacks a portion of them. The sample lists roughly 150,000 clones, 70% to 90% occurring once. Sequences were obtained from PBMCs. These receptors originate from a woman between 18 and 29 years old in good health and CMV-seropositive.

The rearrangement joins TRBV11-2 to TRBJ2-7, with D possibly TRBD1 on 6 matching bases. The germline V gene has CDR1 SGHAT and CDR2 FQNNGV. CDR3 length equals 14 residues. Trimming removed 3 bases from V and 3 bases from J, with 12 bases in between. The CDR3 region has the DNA TGTGCCAGCAGCTTTCAGGGGAATGGCTACGAGCAGTACTTC. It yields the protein CASSFQGNGYEQYF.

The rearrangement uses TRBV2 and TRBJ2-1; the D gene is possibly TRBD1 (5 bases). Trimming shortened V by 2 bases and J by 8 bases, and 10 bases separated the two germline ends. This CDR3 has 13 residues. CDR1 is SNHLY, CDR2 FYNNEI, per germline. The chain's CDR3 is CASSERWGDEQFF. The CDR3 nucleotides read TGTGCCAGCAGTGAAAGATGGGGCGATGAGCAGTTCTTC.

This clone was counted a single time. CDR3: CASRLQGSYEQYF. CDR3 bases: TGCGCCAGCAGGTTACAGGGTTCCTACGAGCAGTACTTC. This chain joins TRBV5-1 and TRBJ2-7, with D perhaps TRBD1 (6 bases). Germline-derived CDR1 and CDR2 are SGHRS and YFSETQ. The CDR3 is 13 residues long. V was trimmed by 5 bases and J by 1 base, leaving 10 bases between them.

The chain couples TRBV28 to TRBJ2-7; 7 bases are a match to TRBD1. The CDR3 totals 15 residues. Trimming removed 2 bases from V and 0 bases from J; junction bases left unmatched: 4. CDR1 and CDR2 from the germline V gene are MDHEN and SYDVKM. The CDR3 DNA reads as TGTGCCAGCAGTTTAAGGGGGCCTAGCTCCTACGAGCAGTACTTC. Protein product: CASSLRGPSSYEQYF.

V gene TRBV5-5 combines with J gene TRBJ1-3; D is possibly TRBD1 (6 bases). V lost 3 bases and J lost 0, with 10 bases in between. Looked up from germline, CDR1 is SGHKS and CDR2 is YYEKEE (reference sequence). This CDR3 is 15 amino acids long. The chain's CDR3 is CASSSGTSSGNTIYF. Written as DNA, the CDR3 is TGTGCCAGCAGCTCCGGGACATCCTCTGGAAACACCATATATTTT. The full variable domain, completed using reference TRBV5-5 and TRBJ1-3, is DAGVTQSPTHLIKTRGQQVTLRCSPISGHKSVSWYQQVLGQGPQFIFQYYEKEERGRGNFPDRFSARQFPNYSSELNVNALLLGDSALYLCASSSGTSSGNTIYFGEGSWLTVV.

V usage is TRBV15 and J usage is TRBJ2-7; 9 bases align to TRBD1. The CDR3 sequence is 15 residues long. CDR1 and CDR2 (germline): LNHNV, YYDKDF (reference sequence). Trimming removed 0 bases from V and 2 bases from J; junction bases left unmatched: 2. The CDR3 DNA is TGTGCCACCAGCAGAGAGGGACAGGGTCCCTACGAGCAGTACTTC. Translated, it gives CATSREGQGPYEQYF.

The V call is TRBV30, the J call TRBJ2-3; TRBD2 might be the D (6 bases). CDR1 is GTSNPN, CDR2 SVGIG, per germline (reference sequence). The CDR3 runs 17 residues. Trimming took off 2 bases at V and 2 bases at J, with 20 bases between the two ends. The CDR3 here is CAWSPRGAVGNTDTQYF. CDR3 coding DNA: TGTGCCTGGAGTCCGCGGGGCGCCGTGGGGAACACAGATACGCAGTATTTT.

The CDR3 spells CASSLRGHRYGYTF. As DNA, the CDR3 is TGTGCCAGCAGCCTAAGGGGGCACAGATATGGCTACACCTTC. The V gene is TRBV6-5, the J gene TRBJ1-2; 7 bases align to TRBD1. V gave up 6 bases and J gave up 5 bases; unmatched junction bases: 9. Per the germline V gene, CDR1 is MNHEY and CDR2 is SVGAGI. There are 14 residues in the CDR3.

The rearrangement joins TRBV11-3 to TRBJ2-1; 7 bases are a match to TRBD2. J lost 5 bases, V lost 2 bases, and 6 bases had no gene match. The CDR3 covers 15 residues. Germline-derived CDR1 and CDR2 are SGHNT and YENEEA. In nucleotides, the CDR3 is TGTGCCAGCAGCTTACTGGGAGGGCCAGACAATGAGCAGTTCTTC. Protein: CASSLLGGPDNEQFF. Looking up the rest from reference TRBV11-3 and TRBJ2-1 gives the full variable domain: EAGVVQSPRYKIIEKKQPVAFWCNPISGHNTLYWYLQNLGQGPELLIRYENEEAVDDSQLPKDRFSAERLKGVDSTLKIQPAELGDSAVYLCASSLLGGPDNEQFFGPGTRLTVL.

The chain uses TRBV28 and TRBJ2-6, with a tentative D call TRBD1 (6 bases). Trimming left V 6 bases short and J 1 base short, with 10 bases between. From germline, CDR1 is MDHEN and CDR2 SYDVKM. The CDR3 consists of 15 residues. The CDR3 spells CASRLQGSGANVLTF. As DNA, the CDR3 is TGTGCCAGCAGGTTACAGGGTTCTGGGGCCAACGTCCTGACTTTC.

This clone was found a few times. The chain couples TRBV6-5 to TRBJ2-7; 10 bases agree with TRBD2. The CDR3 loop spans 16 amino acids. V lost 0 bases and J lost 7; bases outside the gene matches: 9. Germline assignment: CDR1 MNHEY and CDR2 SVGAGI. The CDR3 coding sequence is TGTGCCAGCAGTTACTCGCCTAGCGGGAGAGACGGGGAGCAGTACTTC. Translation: CASSYSPSGRDGEQYF.

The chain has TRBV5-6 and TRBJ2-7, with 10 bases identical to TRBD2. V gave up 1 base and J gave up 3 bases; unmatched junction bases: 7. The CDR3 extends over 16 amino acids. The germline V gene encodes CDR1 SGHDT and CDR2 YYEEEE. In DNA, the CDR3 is TGTGCCAGCAGCTTGTTCGGGACTAGCGCTTACTACGAGCAGTACTTC. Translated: CASSLFGTSAYYEQYF.

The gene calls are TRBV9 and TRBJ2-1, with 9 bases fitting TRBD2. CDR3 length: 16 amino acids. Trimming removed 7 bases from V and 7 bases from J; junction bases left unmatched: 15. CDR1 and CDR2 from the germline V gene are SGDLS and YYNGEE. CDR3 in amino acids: CASGGLSGSGINEQFF. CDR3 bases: TGTGCCAGCGGGGGCCTTAGCGGGAGTGGTATTAATGAGCAGTTCTTC.

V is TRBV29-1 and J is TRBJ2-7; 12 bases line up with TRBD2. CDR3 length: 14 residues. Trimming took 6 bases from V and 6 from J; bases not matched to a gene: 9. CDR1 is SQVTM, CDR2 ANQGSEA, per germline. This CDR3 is CSVSTSGRTGEQYF. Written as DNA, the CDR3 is TGCAGCGTCTCTACTAGCGGGAGGACAGGCGAGCAGTACTTC.

The CDR3 region is CASRGQGPSGANVLTF. For the CDR3, the DNA is TGTGCCAGCAGGGGACAGGGCCCTTCTGGGGCCAACGTCCTGACTTTC. The V call is TRBV28, the J call TRBJ2-6, with TRBD1 matching 9 bases. J gave up 1 base and V 6 bases, and 4 bases lay outside the gene matches. CDR1 MDHEN and CDR2 SYDVKM come from the germline V gene. The CDR3 extends over 16 amino acids.

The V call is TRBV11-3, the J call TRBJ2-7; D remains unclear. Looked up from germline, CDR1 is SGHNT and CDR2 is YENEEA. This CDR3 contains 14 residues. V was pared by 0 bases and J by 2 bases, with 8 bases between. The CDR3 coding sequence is TGTGCCAGCAGCTTAGATGTAAATACCTACGAGCAGTACTTC. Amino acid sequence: CASSLDVNTYEQYF.

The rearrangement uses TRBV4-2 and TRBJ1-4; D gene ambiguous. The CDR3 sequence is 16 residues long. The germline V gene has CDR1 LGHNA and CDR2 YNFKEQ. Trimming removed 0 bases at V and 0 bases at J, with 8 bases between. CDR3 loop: CASSQEGTATNEKLFF. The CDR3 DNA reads TGTGCCAGCAGCCAAGAGGGTACAGCAACTAATGAAAAACTGTTTTTT.

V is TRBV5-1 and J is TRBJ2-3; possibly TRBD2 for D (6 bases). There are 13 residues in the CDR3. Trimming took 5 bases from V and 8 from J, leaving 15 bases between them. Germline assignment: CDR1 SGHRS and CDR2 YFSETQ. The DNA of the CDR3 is TGCGCCAGCAGTGAGACGGGGGTCCCTACGCAGTATTTT. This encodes CASSETGVPTQYF.

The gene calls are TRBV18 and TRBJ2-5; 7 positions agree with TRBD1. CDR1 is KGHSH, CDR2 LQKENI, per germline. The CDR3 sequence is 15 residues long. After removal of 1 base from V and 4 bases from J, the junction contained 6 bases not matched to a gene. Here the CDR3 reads CASSPQGANGETQYF. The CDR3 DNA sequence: TGTGCCAGCTCACCACAGGGGGCGAATGGAGAGACCCAGTACTTC. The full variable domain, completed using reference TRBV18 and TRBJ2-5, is NAGVMQNPRHLVRRRGQEARLRCSPMKGHSHVYWYRQLPEEGLKFMVYLQKENIIDESGMPKERFSAEFPKEGPSILRIQQVVRGDSAAYFCASSPQGANGETQYFGPGTRLLVL.

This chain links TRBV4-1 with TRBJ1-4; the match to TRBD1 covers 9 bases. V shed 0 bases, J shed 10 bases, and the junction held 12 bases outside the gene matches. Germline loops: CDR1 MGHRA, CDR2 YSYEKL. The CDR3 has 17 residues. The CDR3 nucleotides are TGCGCCAGCAGCCAAGATCCTCTACAGGGGGCGCTTGGAAAACTGTTTTTT. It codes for CASSQDPLQGALGKLFF.